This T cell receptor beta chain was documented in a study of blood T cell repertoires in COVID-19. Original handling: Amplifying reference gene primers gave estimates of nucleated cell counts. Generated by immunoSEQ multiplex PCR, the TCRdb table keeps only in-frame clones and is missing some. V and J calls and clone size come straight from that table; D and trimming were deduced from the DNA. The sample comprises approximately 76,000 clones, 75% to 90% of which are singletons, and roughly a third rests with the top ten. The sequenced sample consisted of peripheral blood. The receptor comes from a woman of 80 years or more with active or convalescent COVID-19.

CDR3 amino acids: CASSFQGGPYEQYF. CDR3 sequence (DNA): TGTGCCAGCTCTTTTCAGGGAGGACCGTACGAGCAGTACTTC. This chain joins TRBV7-2 and TRBJ2-7, with a tentative D call TRBD2 (6 bases). Per germline, CDR1 SGHTA and CDR2 FQGNSA. This CDR3 is 14 amino acids long. The V gene lost 8 bases and the J gene lost 4 bases, with 18 bases spanning the gap. Complete variable domain (other parts from reference TRBV7-2 and TRBJ2-7): GAGVSQSPSNKVTEKGKDVELRCDPISGHTALYWYRQSLGQGLEFLIYFQGNSAPDKSGLPSDRFSAERTGGSVSTLTIQRTQQEDSAVYLCASSFQGGPYEQYFGPGTRLTVT.